The 28 T cell receptor beta chains given below trace back to one sample, sequenced in a study of blood T cell repertoires in COVID-19. The table came from immunoSEQ multiplex PCR; TCRdb's copy has only in-frame clones and leaves some out. The sample lists about 180,000 clones; around 88% were seen once. The sample consisted of peripheral blood. The receptor source for this set is a woman aged 25 to 39 with acute or convalescent COVID-19.

The CDR3 sequence: CAWSPTSVREQFF. CDR3 coding DNA: TGTGCCTGGAGTCCGACTAGCGTCAGGGAGCAGTTCTTC. This chain links TRBV30 with TRBJ2-1; 8 nucleotides line up with TRBD2. CDR1 GTSNPN and CDR2 SVGIG come from the germline V gene (reference sequence). CDR3 length: 13 residues. With 2 bases clipped from V and 10 bases from J, the junction kept 7 bases outside the gene matches.

The chain combines TRBV4-1 with TRBJ1-6, with 7 bases lining up with TRBD1. This CDR3 region has 16 residues. Unmatched junction bases numbered 11, after V lost 4 bases and J lost 8 bases. Per the germline V gene, CDR1 is MGHRA and CDR2 is YSYEKL. As DNA, the CDR3 is TGCGCCAGCAGCCCTACCGACAGGGAAACATATTCACCCCTCCACTTT. It specifies CASSPTDRETYSPLHF.

In regard to this clone: One end of the junction does not line up with germline, which may come from a read error. The rearrangement links TRBV9 to TRBJ2-5; D is unresolved. This CDR3 contains 15 residues. Germline V CDR1 and CDR2: SGDLS, YYNGEE. DNA of the CDR3: TGTGCCAGCAGCGTAGAACCAGGCAGACAAGCGACCCAGTACTTC. Protein sequence: CASSVEPGRQATQYF. Combining the CDR3 with reference TRBV9 and TRBJ2-5 gives the whole variable domain DSGVTQTPKHLITATGQRVTLRCSPRSGDLSVYWYQQSLDQGLQFLIQYYNGEERAKGNILERFSAQQFPDLHSELNLSSLELGDSALYFCASSVEPGRQATQYFGPGTRLLVL.

The chain combines TRBV18 with TRBJ1-4, with TRBD1 matching 8 bases. Unmatched junction bases numbered 22, after V lost 6 bases and J lost 7 bases. CDR3 length: 19 residues. Germline V gives CDR1 KGHSH, CDR2 LQKENI. As DNA, the CDR3 is TGTGCCAGCTCCTACGGACAGGGTTGGTCCCTTTTGGCTCGTGAAAAACTGTTTTTT. Protein sequence: CASSYGQGWSLLAREKLFF. The whole variable domain, filled in from reference TRBV18 and TRBJ1-4, reads NAGVMQNPRHLVRRRGQEARLRCSPMKGHSHVYWYRQLPEEGLKFMVYLQKENIIDESGMPKERFSAEFPKEGPSILRIQQVVRGDSAAYFCASSYGQGWSLLAREKLFFGSGTQLSVL.

The chain recombines TRBV10-2 with TRBJ2-3; D is perhaps TRBD2 (5 bases). Germline CDR1 is WSHSY and CDR2 is SAAADI. This CDR3 region has 13 residues. V shed 4 bases and J shed 4 bases, with 9 bases lying between them. The CDR3 DNA follows: TGCGCCAGCAGTGTCCAGCGGCCAGATACGCAGTATTTT. It yields the protein CASSVQRPDTQYF.

This chain links TRBV11-3 with TRBJ1-1; D is unclear. This CDR3 has 14 residues. Germline V gene data show CDR1 as SGHNT and CDR2 as YENEEA. V was trimmed by 3 bases and J by 4 bases, leaving 12 bases between them. In DNA, the CDR3 is TGTGCCAGCAGCTTTTACGGGGATAGCACTGAAGCTTTCTTT. Its protein is CASSFYGDSTEAFF. Looking up the rest from reference TRBV11-3 and TRBJ1-1 gives the full variable domain: EAGVVQSPRYKIIEKKQPVAFWCNPISGHNTLYWYLQNLGQGPELLIRYENEEAVDDSQLPKDRFSAERLKGVDSTLKIQPAELGDSAVYLCASSFYGDSTEAFFGQGTRLTVV.

The chain links TRBV6-5 to TRBJ2-7; 7 bases fit TRBD1. V dropped 8 bases and J dropped 2; count of bases not matched to a gene: 6. Germline values: CDR1 MNHEY, CDR2 SVGAGI. The CDR3 has 13 amino acids. The CDR3 loop is CASRQGPTYEQYF. CDR3 coding DNA: TGTGCCAGCCGACAGGGACCGACCTACGAGCAGTACTTC.

CDR3: CASSGGGPNQPQHF. Written as DNA, the CDR3 is TGTGCCAGTTCCGGCGGGGGGCCAAATCAGCCCCAGCATTTT. V is TRBV28 and J is TRBJ1-5, with a weak D call TRBD1 (6 bases). Per germline, CDR1 MDHEN and CDR2 SYDVKM. The CDR3 loop spans 14 amino acids. Between the trimmed V and J ends, which lost 9 bases and 4 bases, there was a span of 16 bases.

This rearrangement joins TRBV12-3 or TRBV12-4 to TRBJ1-2; D is ambiguous. The CDR3 totals 13 residues. The V end was cut by 3 bases, the J end by 6 bases, with 11 bases between. CDR3 region: CASSFIVQNGYTF. Written as DNA, the CDR3 is TGTGCCAGCAGTTTTATTGTACAGAATGGCTACACCTTC.

The CDR3 spells CASSNRENNEKLFF. DNA for the CDR3: TGTGCCAGCAGTAACAGGGAAAATAATGAAAAACTGTTTTTT. The J gene is TRBJ1-4, the V gene TRBV6-5, with a possible D match to TRBD1 (6 bases). The ends were cut back, 5 bases at V and 4 bases at J, with 11 bases in the middle. There are 14 residues in the CDR3. Germline V gene sequence: CDR1 MNHEY, CDR2 SVGAGI.

This rearrangement joins TRBV5-1 to TRBJ2-1; D gene ambiguous. The CDR3 has 15 amino acids. Germline assignment: CDR1 SGHRS and CDR2 YFSETQ. Between the trimmed V and J ends, which lost 0 bases and 4 bases, there was a span of 11 bases. In nucleotides, the CDR3 is TGCGCCAGCAGCTTGGATGCCCCACATTACAATGAGCAGTTCTTC. This codes for CASSLDAPHYNEQFF.

Comment on this clone: This specimen includes other DNA sequences encoding the same CDR3. This chain uses TRBV11-2 with TRBJ2-1; 8 bases line up with TRBD1. Germline assignment: CDR1 SGHAT and CDR2 FQNNGV. The CDR3 is 12 residues long. The junction had 2 bases not matched to a gene; V was cut back by 5 bases and J by 8 bases. CDR3 sequence reads: CASSLDRDEQFF. The DNA for the CDR3 is TGTGCCAGCAGCCTGGACAGGGATGAGCAGTTCTTC.

This rearrangement joins TRBV14 to TRBJ2-7, with TRBD1 identical over 11 bases. The CDR3 is 14 amino acids. With V trimmed by 3 bases and J by 7 bases, 5 bases remained unmatched. Germline-derived CDR1 and CDR2 are SGHDN and FVKESK. CDR3 sequence: CASSHPGTGGEQYF. The CDR3 bases are TGTGCCAGCAGCCACCCCGGGACAGGGGGAGAGCAGTACTTC.

The chain combines TRBV5-6 with TRBJ1-1; TRBD1 is a possible D gene (5 bases). Between the trimmed V and J ends, which lost 3 bases and 14 bases, there was a span of 20 bases. Per germline, CDR1 SGHDT and CDR2 YYEEEE. The CDR3 totals 13 residues. This CDR3 reads CASSSLFGQSEFF. For the CDR3, the DNA is TGTGCCAGCAGCTCTCTTTTCGGACAATCGGAATTCTTT.

In nucleotides, the CDR3 is TGTGCCAGCAGCCCGGTTCGGGGGAAGGGGGCCAACGTCCTGACTTTC. Its protein product is CASSPVRGKGANVLTF. The V and J genes are TRBV11-1 and TRBJ2-6; a possible D gene is TRBD2 (6 bases). CDR1 SGHAT and CDR2 FQDESV come from the germline V gene (reference sequence). CDR3 size: 16 residues. V lost 5 bases, J lost 4 bases, and 15 bases lay in between.

The chain links TRBV27 to TRBJ2-5, with 7 bases lining up with TRBD2. The CDR3 consists of 15 residues. CDR1 and CDR2 (germline): MNHEY, SMNVEV (reference sequence). The junction had 7 bases not matched to a gene; V was cut back by 2 bases and J by 4 bases. The CDR3 sequence is CASSLMAGASETQYF. The CDR3 coding sequence is TGTGCCAGCAGTTTAATGGCGGGAGCGTCAGAGACCCAGTACTTC.

The chain employs TRBV2 and TRBJ1-4; D ambiguous. V was pared by 6 bases and J by 2 bases, with 10 bases between. Germline CDR1 reads SNHLY; CDR2 reads FYNNEI. The CDR3 length is 14 residues. This chain's CDR3 is CASRLEETNEKLFF. As DNA, the CDR3 is TGTGCCAGCAGGCTTGAGGAGACTAATGAAAAACTGTTTTTT.

This sequence joins TRBV11-2 and TRBJ2-7, with 8 bases lining up with TRBD2. With V trimmed by 3 bases and J by 5 bases, 3 bases remained unmatched. The CDR3 consists of 13 residues. The germline V gene encodes CDR1 SGHAT and CDR2 FQNNGV. The chain's CDR3 is CASSFEAGDEQYF. In DNA, the CDR3 is TGTGCCAGCAGCTTCGAAGCGGGAGACGAGCAGTACTTC.

The gene calls are TRBV10-3 and TRBJ2-3, with a weak D call TRBD2 (5 bases). The CDR3 has 15 amino acids. Trimming removed 3 bases at V and 4 bases at J, with 14 bases between. The germline V gene has CDR1 ENHRY and CDR2 SYGVKD. CDR3 in DNA: TGTGCCATCAGTGATCGGGGTATCACAGCAGATACGCAGTATTTT. This gives the protein CAISDRGITADTQYF.

This chain connects TRBV5-1 to TRBJ1-1; D is possibly TRBD1 (5 bases). The length of the CDR3 is 14 residues. The V gene lost 2 bases and the J gene lost 3 bases, with 11 bases spanning the gap. Per germline, CDR1 SGHRS and CDR2 YFSETQ. CDR3 in DNA: TGCGCCAGCAGCTTCACGGGGGAGGACACTGAAGCTTTCTTT. Its protein product is CASSFTGEDTEAFF.

This chain uses TRBV5-8 with TRBJ2-5; D is perhaps TRBD2 (5 bases). V was cut by 6 bases and J by 5 bases, with 14 bases left in between. This CDR3 spans 13 amino acids. Per germline, CDR1 SGHTS and CDR2 YDEGEE. CDR3: CASNEGVRETQYF. CDR3 DNA: TGTGCCAGCAATGAGGGAGTAAGGGAGACCCAGTACTTC.

The rearrangement joins TRBV2 to TRBJ2-5, with D perhaps matching TRBD1 (6 bases). The CDR3 covers 12 residues. Germline CDR1 SNHLY, CDR2 FYNNEI. Trimming took 8 bases from V and 5 from J, leaving 12 bases between them. CDR3 sequence reads: CASSDQGETQYF. DNA of the CDR3: TGTGCCAGCTCCGACCAGGGGGAGACCCAGTACTTC.

V gene TRBV2 combines with J gene TRBJ2-4; D may be TRBD1 (6 bases). CDR1 is SNHLY, CDR2 FYNNEI, per germline. This CDR3 is 15 amino acids long. V was clipped by 6 bases and J by 0 bases, with 12 bases between them. The CDR3 spells CASRRGYIAKNIQYF. The CDR3 DNA is TGTGCCAGCAGGAGGGGGTATATAGCCAAAAACATTCAGTACTTC.

CDR3 DNA: TGCGCCAGCAGCTTGGGACTAGCCCAAGAGACCCAGTACTTC. The encoded protein is CASSLGLAQETQYF. This chain links TRBV5-1 with TRBJ2-5; 7 bases match TRBD2. The CDR3 runs 14 residues. The ends lost 0 bases at V and 1 base at J; junction bases unmatched: 0. Germline CDR1 reads SGHRS; CDR2 reads YFSETQ.

The chain employs TRBV19 and TRBJ1-3; D not resolved. Germline CDR1 reads LNHDA; CDR2 reads SQIVND (reference sequence). The V gene lost 3 bases and the J gene lost 7 bases, with 10 bases spanning the gap. The CDR3 extends over 13 amino acids. The DNA of the CDR3 is TGTGCCAGTAGTATCCAAGACGGGAACACCATATATTTT. Translating gives CASSIQDGNTIYF.

The chain links TRBV2 to TRBJ1-1; D ambiguous. Trimming cost V 8 bases and J 1 base, with 8 bases left between them. The CDR3 spans 12 residues. CDR1 is SNHLY and CDR2 is FYNNEI in the germline V gene. For the CDR3, the DNA is TGTGCCAGCCACATCCAGAACACTGAAGCTTTCTTT. It encodes CASHIQNTEAFF.

J is TRBJ2-1 and V is TRBV28; 7 bases align to TRBD2. V lost 5 bases to trimming and J lost 1 base; unmatched junction nucleotides: 8. The germline gives CDR1 MDHEN, CDR2 SYDVKM. The CDR3 runs 16 residues. The CDR3 region is CASSPPGLPSYNEQFF. CDR3 DNA sequence: TGTGCCAGCAGTCCCCCGGGACTACCGTCCTACAATGAGCAGTTCTTC.

This sequence joins TRBV7-9 and TRBJ1-2, with D unclear. V lost 5 bases and J 8 bases, leaving 12 bases between the germline ends. CDR1 is SEHNR and CDR2 is FQNEAQ in the germline V gene (reference sequence). The CDR3 loop spans 12 amino acids. CDR3 DNA: TGTGCCAGCAGCATGACGACAAAGGGCTACACCTTC. Translated: CASSMTTKGYTF.